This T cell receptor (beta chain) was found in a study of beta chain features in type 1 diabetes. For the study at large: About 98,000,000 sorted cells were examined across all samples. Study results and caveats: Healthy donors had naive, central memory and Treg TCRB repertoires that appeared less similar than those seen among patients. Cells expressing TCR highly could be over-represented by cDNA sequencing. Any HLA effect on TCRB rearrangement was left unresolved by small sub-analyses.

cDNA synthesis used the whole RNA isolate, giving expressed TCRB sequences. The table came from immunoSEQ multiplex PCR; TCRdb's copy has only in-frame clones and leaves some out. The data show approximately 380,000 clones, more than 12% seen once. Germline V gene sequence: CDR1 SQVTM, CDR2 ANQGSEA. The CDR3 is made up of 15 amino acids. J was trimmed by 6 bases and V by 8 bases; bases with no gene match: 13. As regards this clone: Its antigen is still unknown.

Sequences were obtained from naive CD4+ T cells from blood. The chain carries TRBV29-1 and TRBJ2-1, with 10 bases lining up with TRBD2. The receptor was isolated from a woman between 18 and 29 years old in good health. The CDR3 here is CSPSGGLASSNEQFF. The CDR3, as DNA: TGCAGCCCCAGCGGGGGACTAGCGAGCTCCAATGAGCAGTTCTTC.